The 23 T cell receptor beta chains in this list originate from one sample, sequenced in a study of T cells in Graves' hyperthyroidism and ophthalmopathy. Amplification yielded TCR beta CDR3 regions, with RNA transcripts as the source. The HTBI primer set drove a first-round RT-PCR of the TCR CDR3. In TCRdb, the multiplex PCR reads were re-called with MiXCR into one record per CDR3 protein. The sample has hundreds of thousands of distinct CDR3 sequences, 35% seen once. Sequencing was carried out using blood. The source of these receptors is a woman in her thirties or forties with Graves' hyperthyroidism.

At least ten counts were recorded for this clonotype. The chain joins TRBV12-3 or TRBV12-4 to TRBJ1-6; D gene ambiguous. V lost 4 bases and J 9 bases, leaving 7 bases between the germline ends. The length of the CDR3 is 12 residues. The CDR3 sequence is CASSSEGSPLHF. For the CDR3, the DNA is TGTGCCAGCAGTTCGGAGGGTTCACCCCTCCACTTT.

The V gene is TRBV27, the J gene TRBJ1-2, with D possibly TRBD1 on 6 matching bases. The CDR3 has 15 residues. V shed 7 bases and J shed 4 bases, with 19 bases lying between them. The germline CDR1 and CDR2 sequences are MNHEY and SMNVEV (reference sequence). The CDR3 reads CASNPTGSRGYGYTF. The CDR3 DNA reads TGTGCCAGCAACCCCACAGGGTCTAGGGGCTATGGCTACACCTTC.

CDR3 region: CASSQETGGGGNTIYF. CDR3 nucleotides: TGCGCCAGCAGCCAAGAAACAGGGGGCGGAGGAAACACCATATATTTT. The rearrangement uses TRBV4-3 and TRBJ1-3, with TRBD1 matching over 9 bases. J was trimmed by 4 bases and V by 0 bases; bases with no gene match: 4. This CDR3 contains 16 residues. Germline V CDR1 and CDR2: LGHNA, YSLEER.

This clonotype was seen at least ten times. The CDR3 DNA reads as TGTGCCAGCAGCTTCCCGGCTAGCCGCGAGCAGTACTTC. Translation: CASSFPASREQYF. This chain connects TRBV7-2 to TRBJ2-7, with TRBD2 as a possible D gene (5 bases). This CDR3 has 13 residues. In germline, CDR1 is SGHTA, CDR2 FQGNSA. V gave up 3 bases and J gave up 6 bases, with 12 bases separating them.

This rearrangement joins TRBV7-9 to TRBJ2-4; 7 bases align to TRBD2. CDR1 and CDR2 from the germline V gene are SEHNR and FQNEAQ (reference sequence). The CDR3 consists of 16 residues. Trimming took 6 bases from V and 8 from J; bases not matched to a gene: 16. The CDR3 bases are TGTGCCAGCAGTGACGGGAGGAGTGGAGGGAGGGACATTCAGTACTTC. Translated: CASSDGRSGGRDIQYF. Together with reference TRBV7-9 and TRBJ2-4, the CDR3 gives the full variable domain: DTGVSQNPRHKITKRGQNVTFRCDPISEHNRLYWYRQTLGQGPEFLTYFQNEAQLEKSRLLSDRFSAERPKGSFSTLEIQRTEQGDSAMYLCASSDGRSGGRDIQYFGAGTRLSVL.

This clonotype was counted between two and nine times. V gene TRBV6-5 combines with J gene TRBJ2-7; D is possibly TRBD1 or TRBD2 (5 bases each). V dropped 5 bases and J dropped 4 bases, with 21 bases sitting between them. Germline V gene lookup returns CDR1 MNHEY and CDR2 SVGAGI. The CDR3 is made up of 16 amino acids. In nucleotides, the CDR3 is TGTGCCAGCAGTGAGGGGTTGGGCAGGAGGCTATACGAGCAGTACTTC. Protein sequence: CASSEGLGRRLYEQYF.

This clonotype was seen a handful of times. This chain joins TRBV4-3 and TRBJ1-6; D might be TRBD1 (5 bases). V lost 3 bases and J 7 bases, leaving 19 bases between the germline ends. The CDR3 length is 17 residues. CDR1 LGHNA and CDR2 YSLEER come from the germline V gene. The CDR3 protein is CASSQEPRGATNSPLHF. Here the CDR3 DNA reads TGCGCCAGCAGCCAGGAACCCCGAGGGGCGACCAATTCACCCCTCCACTTT.

The V and J genes are TRBV24-1 and TRBJ1-5; 11 nucleotides match TRBD1. The germline gives CDR1 KGHDR, CDR2 SFDVKD. The V and J ends lost 4 bases and 5 bases, in that order; junction bases with no gene match: 9. The CDR3 is 17 residues long. Here the CDR3 reads CATSETTGTGGYQPQHF. The CDR3 nucleotides are TGTGCCACCAGTGAAACCACCGGGACAGGGGGGTATCAGCCCCAGCATTTT.

Ten or more counts support this clonotype. This chain connects TRBV6-5 to TRBJ1-2, with D uncertain. From germline, CDR1 is MNHEY and CDR2 SVGAGI. V was clipped by 0 bases and J by 2 bases, with 4 bases between them. This CDR3 has 13 residues. Written as DNA, the CDR3 is TGTGCCAGCAGTTACTCTCAGAACTATGGCTACACCTTC. Amino acids: CASSYSQNYGYTF.

This clonotype was recorded only once. The chain recombines TRBV7-9 with TRBJ1-4, with D unresolved. Trimming cost V 6 bases and J 8 bases, with 19 bases left between them. Germline-derived CDR1 and CDR2 are SEHNR and FQNEAQ (reference sequence). The CDR3 length is 15 residues. In DNA, the CDR3 is TGTGCCAGCAGTCACTCCTACAGCCTGGACGAAAAACTGTTTTTT. Its protein is CASSHSYSLDEKLFF.

The V gene is TRBV15, the J gene TRBJ1-1; 11 positions match TRBD1. This CDR3 spans 15 amino acids. CDR1 and CDR2 from the germline V gene are LNHNV and YYDKDF (reference sequence). V lost 4 bases and J lost 3; bases outside the gene matches: 4. In nucleotides, the CDR3 is TGTGCCACCAGCAAAGGGACAGGGGGTGACACTGAAGCTTTCTTT. Amino acid sequence: CATSKGTGGDTEAFF.

As DNA, the CDR3 is TGTGCCAGCAGCCGGGGGGAAACATTTCCCCAAGAGACCCAGTACTTC. It encodes CASSRGETFPQETQYF. The V and J genes are TRBV3-1 and TRBJ2-5, with D possibly matching TRBD2 (6 bases). Between the trimmed V and J ends, which lost 4 bases and 1 base, there was a span of 16 bases. CDR3 size: 16 residues. Per the germline V gene, CDR1 is LGHDT and CDR2 is YNNKEL (reference sequence).

The V gene is TRBV28, the J gene TRBJ2-7; maybe TRBD2 (6 bases). The V end lost 5 bases, the J end lost 6 bases, and 17 bases lay between the germline ends. CDR1 MDHEN and CDR2 SYDVKM come from the germline V gene. CDR3 length: 14 residues. Here the CDR3 reads CASSNAGTPVEQYF. In nucleotides, the CDR3 is TGTGCCAGCAGTAATGCCGGGACTCCCGTCGAGCAGTACTTC.

The chain links TRBV7-3 to TRBJ1-1, with D uncertain. The CDR3 has 15 residues. The V end was cut by 4 bases, the J end by 1 base, with 13 bases between. In germline, CDR1 is SGHTA, CDR2 FQGTGA. CDR3 loop: CASSYLASENTEAFF. As DNA, the CDR3 is TGTGCCAGCAGCTACCTGGCATCAGAGAACACTGAAGCTTTCTTT.

The rearrangement links TRBV13 to TRBJ2-2, with a possible D match to TRBD2 (6 bases). The CDR3 totals 16 residues. With 4 bases removed from V and 4 bases from J, the gap between germline ends came to 16 bases. Germline lookup yields CDR1 PRHDT and CDR2 FYEKMQ (reference sequence). The CDR3 nucleotides read TGTGCCAGCAGCTCCCTGACACGGGGAGGCACCGGGGAGCTGTTTTTT. Encoded protein: CASSSLTRGGTGELFF.

This clonotype was seen repeatedly, ten times or more. This rearrangement joins TRBV14 to TRBJ2-5; a possible D gene is TRBD1 (6 bases). CDR3 length equals 12 residues. With 8 bases removed from V and 2 bases from J, the gap between germline ends came to 9 bases. Per germline, CDR1 SGHDN and CDR2 FVKESK. CDR3 bases: TGTGCCAGCTCGGACAGTCAAGAGACCCAGTACTTC. It is translated as CASSDSQETQYF.

There are many counts of this clonotype. V gene TRBV7-2 combines with J gene TRBJ1-1; 7 bases fit TRBD1. Unmatched junction bases numbered 6, after V lost 5 bases and J lost 0 bases. The CDR3 is 15 amino acids. CDR1 is SGHTA, CDR2 FQGNSA, per germline. This CDR3 reads CASSRQTGMNTEAFF. In DNA form, the CDR3 reads TGTGCCAGCAGCCGTCAGACAGGGATGAACACTGAAGCTTTCTTT.

Many counts were recorded for this clonotype. This chain links TRBV4-1 with TRBJ2-7; D not resolved. The CDR3 consists of 14 residues. Trimming cost V 1 base and J 4 bases, with 11 bases left between them. Germline-derived CDR1 and CDR2 are MGHRA and YSYEKL. CDR3 loop: CASSQGESGYEQYF. Here the CDR3 DNA reads TGCGCCAGCAGCCAAGGAGAGAGTGGTTACGAGCAGTACTTC.

A word on this clonotype: A read error may account for a junction end that differs from germline. The rearrangement joins TRBV19 to TRBJ2-2, with D perhaps TRBD1 (6 bases). This CDR3 comprises 13 residues. Germline loops: CDR1 LNHDA, CDR2 SQIVND (reference sequence). CDR3 DNA sequence: TGTGCCAGTACCTCGACAGGAACCGGGGAGCTGGTTTTT. The encoded protein is CASTSTGTGELVF.

This sequence joins TRBV7-9 and TRBJ2-5; TRBD1 is a possible D gene (6 bases). Deletions cut 0 bases from V and 4 bases from J, with 15 bases between. Germline CDR1 SEHNR, CDR2 FQNEAQ (reference sequence). The CDR3 contains 16 residues. The CDR3 region is CASSLAPQGPGETQYF. Here the CDR3 DNA reads TGTGCCAGCAGCTTAGCCCCGCAGGGGCCGGGAGAGACCCAGTACTTC.

There are many counts of this clonotype. J is TRBJ1-2 and V is TRBV29-1; D may be TRBD1 (5 bases). CDR1 is SQVTM, CDR2 ANQGSEA, per germline. The CDR3 covers 13 residues. Trimming stripped 7 bases from V and 4 bases from J, with 16 bases between. CDR3 DNA sequence: TGCAGCGCTTGGGACGGTAACTCCTATGGCTACACCTTC. It codes for CSAWDGNSYGYTF.

This clonotype occurred a few times. The rearrangement links TRBV6-5 to TRBJ1-2; D is uncertain. The germline V gene has CDR1 MNHEY and CDR2 SVGAGI. The CDR3 extends over 15 amino acids. V lost 3 bases to trimming and J lost 2 bases, with 13 bases between them. CDR3 nucleotide sequence: TGTGCCAGCAGTTATTTGAAACCATCCAACTATGGCTACACCTTC. Its translation: CASSYLKPSNYGYTF.

This clonotype was seen a few times. This chain links TRBV20-1 with TRBJ1-2, with D maybe TRBD1 (6 bases). The length of the CDR3 is 12 residues. V shed 4 bases and J shed 3 bases, with 9 bases lying between them. CDR1 DFQATT and CDR2 SNEGSKA come from the germline V gene (reference sequence). CDR3 sequence: CSAIYRDYGYTF. The CDR3 nucleotides are TGCAGTGCTATCTACAGGGACTATGGCTACACCTTC.